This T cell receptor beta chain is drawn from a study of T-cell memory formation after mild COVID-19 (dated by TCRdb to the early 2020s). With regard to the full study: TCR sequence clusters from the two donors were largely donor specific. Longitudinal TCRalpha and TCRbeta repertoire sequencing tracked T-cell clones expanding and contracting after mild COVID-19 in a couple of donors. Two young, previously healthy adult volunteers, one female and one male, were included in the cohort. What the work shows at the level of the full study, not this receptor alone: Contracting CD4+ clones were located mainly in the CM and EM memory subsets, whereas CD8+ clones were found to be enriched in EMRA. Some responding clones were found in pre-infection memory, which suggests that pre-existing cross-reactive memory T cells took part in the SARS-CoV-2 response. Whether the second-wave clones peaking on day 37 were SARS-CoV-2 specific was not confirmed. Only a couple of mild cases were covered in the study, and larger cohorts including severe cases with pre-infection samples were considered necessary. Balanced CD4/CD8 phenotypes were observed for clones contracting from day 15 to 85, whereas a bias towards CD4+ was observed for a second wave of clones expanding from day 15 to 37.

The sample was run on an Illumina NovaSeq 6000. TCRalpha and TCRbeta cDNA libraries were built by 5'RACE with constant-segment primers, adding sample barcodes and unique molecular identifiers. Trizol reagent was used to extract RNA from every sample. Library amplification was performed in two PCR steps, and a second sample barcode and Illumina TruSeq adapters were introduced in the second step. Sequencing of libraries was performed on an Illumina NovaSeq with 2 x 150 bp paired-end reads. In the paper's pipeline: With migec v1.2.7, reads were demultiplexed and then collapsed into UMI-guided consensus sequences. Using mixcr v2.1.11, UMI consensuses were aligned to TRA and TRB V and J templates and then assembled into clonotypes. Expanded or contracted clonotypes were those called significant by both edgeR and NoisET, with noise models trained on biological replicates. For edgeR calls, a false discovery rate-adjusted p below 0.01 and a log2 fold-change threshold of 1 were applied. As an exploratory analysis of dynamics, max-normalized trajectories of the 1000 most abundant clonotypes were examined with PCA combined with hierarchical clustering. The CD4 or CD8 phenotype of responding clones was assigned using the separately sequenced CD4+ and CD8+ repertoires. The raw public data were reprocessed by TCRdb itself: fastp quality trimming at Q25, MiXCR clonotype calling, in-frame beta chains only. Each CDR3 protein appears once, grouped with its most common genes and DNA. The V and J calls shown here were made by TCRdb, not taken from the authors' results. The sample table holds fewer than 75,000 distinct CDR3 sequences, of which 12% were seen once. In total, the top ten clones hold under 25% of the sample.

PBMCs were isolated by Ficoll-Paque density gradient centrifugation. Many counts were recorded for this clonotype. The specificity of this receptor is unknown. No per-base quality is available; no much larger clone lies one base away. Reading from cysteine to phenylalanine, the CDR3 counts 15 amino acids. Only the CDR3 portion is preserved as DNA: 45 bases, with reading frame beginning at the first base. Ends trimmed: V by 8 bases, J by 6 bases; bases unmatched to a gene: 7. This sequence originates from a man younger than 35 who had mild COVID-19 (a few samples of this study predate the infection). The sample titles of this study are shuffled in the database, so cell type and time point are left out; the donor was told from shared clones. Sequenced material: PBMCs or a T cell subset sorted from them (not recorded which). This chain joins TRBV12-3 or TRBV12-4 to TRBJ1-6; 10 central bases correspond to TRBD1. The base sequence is TGTGCCAGCCGTACCGGGACAGGGGTTAATTCACCCCTCCACTTT. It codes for CASRTGTGVNSPLHF.